The 7 T cell receptor beta chains below were found in one sample sequenced in a study of tissue T cells after allogeneic stem cell transplantation. Clones were read by immunoSEQ multiplex PCR, and TCRdb kept only the in-frame ones, dropping some. The sample has some 1,400 clones, 50% seen once; the top ten hold approximately 30%. The time point is: mouse harvest day 14 after allogeneic transplant. Each mouse received 10^7 T-cell-depleted marrow cells plus 10^6 splenic CD5+ T cells by tail vein. Sequencing was done on a sample of liver tissue. These receptor sequences come from a female BALB/c mouse given C57BL/6 T cells with graft-versus-host disease after an allogeneic hematopoietic cell transplant.

Worth noting for this clone: Gene names and germline match the mouse. The read ends 1 residue shy of where the CDR3 ends; the end is completed using the germline J gene. The chain links TRBV1 to TRBJ1-1, with 10 nucleotides matching TRBD1. V lost 0 bases and J lost 4; bases outside the gene matches: 8. The CDR3 spans 17 residues. The germline V gene encodes CDR1 NSQYPW and CDR2 LRSPGD (reference sequence). CDR3 bases read: TGCACCTGCAGTGCAGAACTTCGACAGGGGGCCGGCACAGAAGTCTTC. It is translated as CTCSAELRQGAGTEVF. Given in full, the CDR3 is CTCSAELRQGAGTEVFF.

Comments on this clone: Gene names and germline match the mouse. The read comes to an end 1 residue before the CDR3 does, leaving the germline J gene to fill in the end. This chain connects TRBV12-2 to TRBJ2-4, with 13 bases that match TRBD2. The CDR3 sequence is 16 residues long. Trimming removed 3 bases from V and 5 bases from J; junction bases left unmatched: 7. The germline V gene has CDR1 SGHLS and CDR2 HYDKME. The CDR3 loop is CASSSGLGGRGNTLYF. The covered CDR3 bases are TGTGCCAGCTCTTCCGGACTGGGGGGGCGCGGAAACACCTTGTAC.

To note about this clone: Gene names refer to mouse genes. The read ends 1 residue early relative to the CDR3; the germline J gene fills the gap. V and J are TRBV26 and TRBJ1-3; TRBD1 aligns across 9 bases. The V and J ends lost 2 bases and 2 bases, in that order; junction bases with no gene match: 1. In germline, CDR1 is KGHPV, CDR2 FQNQEV (reference sequence). The CDR3 covers 15 residues. CDR3: CASSLGTGTGNTLYF. The sequenced part of the CDR3 DNA is TGTGCCAGCAGTCTGGGGACAGGGACTGGAAATACGCTCTAT.

As for this clone: The gene symbols are mouse symbols. The missing CDR3 end, 1 residue past where the read stops, is filled in from the germline J gene. The V and J genes are TRBV31 and TRBJ1-4; perhaps TRBD1 as D (5 bases). CDR1 and CDR2 from the germline V gene are GKSSPN and SITVG. This CDR3 is built from 14 residues. Trimming cost V 0 bases and J 0 bases, with 5 bases left between them. The CDR3 bases that were read are TGTGCCTGGAGTCTACAGGTTTCCAACGAAAGATTATTT. Protein: CAWSLQVSNERLF. The full CDR3 sequence reads CAWSLQVSNERLFF.

On this clone itself: Each gene name is a mouse one. With the read ending 1 residue before the CDR3 end, the germline J gene is used to fill in that end. V and J are TRBV2 and TRBJ2-5; 8 bases map to TRBD2. Per the germline V gene, CDR1 is LGHNA and CDR2 is YSYQKL. The CDR3 covers 16 residues. Trimming took 0 bases from V and 0 from J; bases not matched to a gene: 2. CDR3 residues: CASSQEPGGNQDTQYF. The covered CDR3 bases are TGTGCCAGCAGCCAAGAACCTGGGGGGAACCAAGACACCCAGTAC.

A remark on this clone: Each gene name is a mouse one. The CDR3 end lies 1 residue beyond the end of the read and is filled in from the germline J gene. J is TRBJ1-1 and V is TRBV15, with D possibly TRBD1 on 5 matching bases. The CDR3 sequence is 13 residues long. Germline CDR1 SGHND, CDR2 FRSKSL. V was pared by 3 bases and J by 5 bases, with 10 bases between. The CDR3 bases that were read are TGTGCCAGCAGTTTCGTGGCAGGGACAGAAGTCTTC. Residues: CASSFVAGTEVF. The CDR3 in full is CASSFVAGTEVFF.

This clone has a handful of counts. Gene names denote mouse genes. With the read ending 1 residue before the CDR3 end, the germline J gene is used to fill in that end. The chain employs TRBV3 and TRBJ2-7, with 7 bases identical to TRBD1. Unmatched junction bases numbered 5, after V lost 3 bases and J lost 3 bases. This CDR3 is built from 14 residues. Germline V gene lookup returns CDR1 SNHLY and CDR2 FYNGKV (reference sequence). The sequenced part of the CDR3 DNA is TGTGCCAGCAGCTTGGACAGGAGGCACTATGAACAGTAC. This translates into CASSLDRRHYEQY. The complete CDR3 reads CASSLDRRHYEQYF.